Listed here are 14 T cell receptor beta chains from one sample, sequenced in a study of regulatory T cells in long-lasting Graves disease. Libraries of TCR beta came from iRepertoire HTBI primers plus Arm-PCR of CDR3 regions. TCRdb analysed the multiplex PCR reads with MiXCR anew, one entry per CDR3 protein. This table holds approximately 300,000 distinct CDR3 sequences, 18% found once. Time point reported: newly diagnosed GD, antithyroid drugs for less than 3 months. PBMCs were the source of the RNA used for TCR sequencing. The material sequenced was peripheral blood mononuclear cells (PBMCs), taken at new diagnosis, from a patient treated with antithyroid drugs. Receptors originate from a female donor with Graves disease.

This clonotype was picked up many times. This sequence joins TRBV30 and TRBJ2-3, with D hard to call. The V gene's germline CDR1 is GTSNPN and CDR2 SVGIG (reference sequence). The V and J ends lost 3 bases and 2 bases respectively, with 6 bases between them. This CDR3 has 12 residues. In DNA form, the CDR3 reads TGTGCCTGGAGCATATTCACAGATACGCAGTATTTT. Amino acid sequence: CAWSIFTDTQYF.

This clonotype was recorded many times. This sequence joins TRBV29-1 and TRBJ2-4; TRBD1 or TRBD2 may be the D gene (6 bases each). The CDR3 runs to 13 residues. Germline CDR1 is SQVTM and CDR2 is ANQGSEA. Trimming shortened V by 5 bases and J by 5 bases, and 13 bases separated the two germline ends. The CDR3 loop is CSVYGGRENIQYF. The CDR3 nucleotides read TGCAGCGTTTATGGGGGGCGGGAAAACATTCAGTACTTC.

Note on this clonotype: A read error may be the cause here, since a much bigger clone is one base away. This chain connects TRBV20-1 to TRBJ2-7; unclear D gene. The length of the CDR3 is 15 residues. Germline CDR1 and CDR2: DFQATT and SNEGSKA (reference sequence). The V gene lost 2 bases and the J gene lost 7 bases, with 21 bases spanning the gap. Here the CDR3 reads CSARPNPSSYNEQYF. The CDR3 coding sequence is TGCAGTGCTAGACCAAATCCCAGCTCCTACAATGAGCAGTACTTC.

The V call is TRBV25-1, the J call TRBJ1-4; the D gene is possibly TRBD1 (5 bases). The CDR3 loop spans 13 amino acids. Between the trimmed V and J ends, which lost 6 bases and 7 bases, there was a span of 12 bases. From germline, CDR1 is MGHDK and CDR2 SYGVNS. As DNA, the CDR3 is TGTGCCAGCAGGCAGGGCTCAGGTGAAAAACTGTTTTTT. Translation: CASRQGSGEKLFF.

Many counts were recorded for this clonotype. The CDR3 bases are TGTGCCACCAGCAGAAATCCCCCGGCTATTCGGGAGGGCTCCTACAATGAGCAGTTCTTC. This sequence encodes CATSRNPPAIREGSYNEQFF. The chain combines TRBV15 with TRBJ2-1, with 8 nucleotides matching TRBD2. V shed 2 bases, J shed 0 bases, and the junction held 15 bases outside the gene matches. Looked up from germline, CDR1 is LNHNV and CDR2 is YYDKDF (reference sequence). The CDR3 loop spans 20 amino acids.

In the case of this clonotype: One end of the junction is discordant with germline, which a read error may explain. This chain links TRBV11-2 with TRBJ2-3, with D hard to call. The CDR3 spans 13 residues. The germline V gene has CDR1 SGHAT and CDR2 FQNNGV. CDR3 nucleotides: TGTGCCTGCAGCTTAGGTGGCACAGATACGCAGTATTTT. This gives the protein CACSLGGTDTQYF.

This clonotype was picked up many times. The rearrangement joins TRBV28 to TRBJ1-2, with 7 bases identical to TRBD1. The CDR3 is 16 amino acids. V shed 3 bases and J 5 bases; nucleotides not matched to a gene: 12. Germline V gives CDR1 MDHEN, CDR2 SYDVKM. This chain's CDR3 is CASSFFSGTVHYGYTF. Written as DNA, the CDR3 is TGTGCCAGCAGTTTTTTTTCCGGGACAGTCCATTATGGCTACACCTTC.

This clonotype was detected only a few times. This chain links TRBV25-1 with TRBJ1-5; 7 bases fit TRBD1. There are 15 residues in the CDR3. With 5 bases clipped from V and 3 bases from J, the junction kept 7 bases outside the gene matches. The V gene's germline CDR1 is MGHDK and CDR2 SYGVNS. CDR3 amino acids: CASSSAQGDNQPQHF. CDR3 nucleotide sequence: TGTGCCAGCAGTTCAGCCCAGGGGGACAATCAGCCCCAGCATTTT.

This clonotype was picked up many times. The rearrangement joins TRBV11-2 to TRBJ2-7; no definite D call. With 4 bases removed from V and 6 bases from J, the gap between germline ends came to 13 bases. From germline, CDR1 is SGHAT and CDR2 FQNNGV. CDR3 length: 13 residues. The CDR3, as DNA: TGTGCCAGCAGCTCCGGGTTGACGGGCGAGCAGTACTTC. Protein: CASSSGLTGEQYF.

The CDR3 loop reads CASSLGSQPYLPQHF. CDR3 nucleotide sequence: TGTGCCAGCAGCTTGGGGAGTCAGCCCTATCTGCCCCAGCATTTT. The V gene is TRBV5-6, the J gene TRBJ1-5; unclear D gene. V lost 0 bases to trimming and J lost 9 bases, with 16 bases between them. Looked up from germline, CDR1 is SGHDT and CDR2 is YYEEEE. This CDR3 has 15 amino acids.

Remarks on this clonotype: Sequence at one end of the junction differs from germline and may be a read error. This rearrangement joins TRBV5-1 to TRBJ1-5, with a tentative D call TRBD1 (5 bases). The germline V gene has CDR1 SGHRS and CDR2 YFSETQ. The CDR3 spans 14 residues. DNA for the CDR3: TGTGCCAGCAGCCCTGGACAAGCTTATCAGCCCCAGCATTTT. It yields the protein CASSPGQAYQPQHF.

This sequence joins TRBV11-2 and TRBJ2-5, with a tentative D call TRBD1 (6 bases). From germline, CDR1 is SGHAT and CDR2 FQNNGV. Trimming removed 5 bases at V and 2 bases at J, with 15 bases between. The CDR3 is made up of 15 amino acids. CDR3 sequence: CASSRGVDSQETQYF. CDR3 nucleotides: TGTGCCAGCAGCCGTGGCGTGGACAGTCAAGAGACCCAGTACTTC.

This clonotype occurred many times. The chain joins TRBV28 to TRBJ1-2; possible D gene TRBD1, 6 bases. Trimming cost V 5 bases and J 4 bases, with 14 bases left between them. The germline CDR1 and CDR2 sequences are MDHEN and SYDVKM. The CDR3 consists of 14 residues. The DNA of the CDR3 is TGTGCCAGCAGTAGCACGGGGGGCGGCTATGGCTACACCTTC. This gives the protein CASSSTGGGYGYTF.

This clonotype was observed at least ten times. J is TRBJ1-6 and V is TRBV12-3 or TRBV12-4; D call uncertain. This CDR3 has 14 residues. With 1 base removed from V and 7 bases from J, the gap between germline ends came to 8 bases. The CDR3 DNA reads as TGTGCCAGCAGTTTAGGGGTGGGGAATTCACCCCTCCACTTT. This sequence encodes CASSLGVGNSPLHF.